The sequence of this TCR beta chain was determined in a study of blood T cells in healthy people across ages. General observations from the study: Diversity estimates drawn from one million T cells were deemed underestimates. Any changes in expanded clonotypes were possibly confounded, as donor CMV status remained unknown. A strong correlation was found between TCR beta diversity and the percentage of naive T cells.

Trimming stripped 0 bases from V and 1 base from J, with 8 bases between. Germline CDR1 and CDR2: SGHRS and YFSETQ. The CDR3 is 15 amino acids. This clonotype was counted between two and nine times. The antigen remains undetermined. The second PCR ran roughly 7 to 11 cycles with a sample-barcoded 5' primer and J-beta primers. One entry per CDR3 protein results from TCRdb running MiXCR on the 5' RACE reads. The table shows 1.5 million to 2 million distinct CDR3 sequences, with roughly 27% occurring only once. Every sample yielded at least 6.5 million isolated PBMCs. The source is a woman in her 30s in good health. This chain uses TRBV5-1 with TRBJ2-4; D call uncertain. The sequenced sample was blood. The CDR3: CASSLGDGAKNIQYF. DNA of the CDR3: TGCGCCAGCAGCTTGGGGGATGGGGCCAAAAACATTCAGTACTTC.